These T cell receptor beta chains were read from a single sample in a study of preoperative IRX-2 immunotherapy in early breast cancer. Using immunoSEQ multiplex PCR, the repertoire was profiled, and TCRdb retains in-frame clones only, with some absent. This sample has 25,000 or so clones, with over 75% found just once. The input for sequencing was tumor tissue, taken after IRX-2 immunotherapy. These receptors came from a human donor with breast cancer. Each CDR3 is given with its conserved first and last residue. D genes are given only for firm matches. A row's size may be missing; if present it is once, few, many or a size class.

clone size	V gene	D gene	J gene	CDR3 protein	CDR3 DNA
-	TRBV18	-	TRBJ2-1	CASSPPSSNEQFF	TGTGCCAGCTCACCACCTAGCAGCAATGAGCAGTTCTTC
-	TRBV19	TRBD1	TRBJ2-2	CASSMEGSGQGNTGELFF	TGTGCCAGTAGTATGGAAGGTTCGGGACAGGGGAACACCGGGGAGCTGTTTTTT
-	TRBV7-2	-	TRBJ2-4	CASRSGAGAKNIQYF	TGTGCCAGCAGGTCAGGGGCCGGGGCCAAAAACATTCAGTACTTC
-	TRBV27	-	TRBJ2-7	CASSYQGGYEQYF	TGTGCCAGCAGTTACCAGGGAGGATACGAGCAGTACTTC
-	TRBV28	-	TRBJ2-7	CASSLVDYEQYF	TGTGCCAGCAGTTTGGTAGACTACGAGCAGTACTTC
-	TRBV6-1	TRBD1	TRBJ1-3	CASIMTGESGNTIYF	TGTGCCAGCATTATGACAGGGGAGTCTGGAAACACCATATATTTT
few	TRBV29-1	TRBD2	TRBJ2-7	CSALFLAGDEQYF	TGCAGCGCCCTTTTCCTAGCGGGAGACGAGCAGTACTTC
-	TRBV6-1	-	TRBJ1-1	CASTVDLTPNTEAFF	TGTGCCAGCACCGTGGATTTAACACCGAACACTGAAGCTTTCTTT
-	TRBV21-1	-	TRBJ1-2	CASNPVRNYGYTF	TGTGCCAGCAACCCAGTTCGTAACTATGGCTACACCTTC
-	TRBV6-1	-	TRBJ2-3	CASPRTSTDTQYF	TGTGCCAGCCCGAGGACAAGCACAGATACGCAGTATTTT
-	TRBV19	TRBD1	TRBJ1-5	CASQGANGNQPQHF	TGTGCCAGTCAGGGGGCGAATGGCAATCAGCCCCAGCATTTT
-	TRBV13	TRBD1	TRBJ2-5	CASSRGTGGAMGQETQYF	TGTGCCAGCAGCCGTGGGACAGGGGGCGCGATGGGGCAAGAGACCCAGTACTTC
-	TRBV2	-	TRBJ2-3	CASRVASGTDTQYF	TGTGCCAGCAGAGTGGCTAGTGGCACAGATACGCAGTATTTT
-	TRBV27	-	TRBJ1-2	CASSFHSEVSYYTF	TGTGCCAGCAGTTTCCATTCCGAAGTATCCTATTACACCTTC
-	TRBV9	TRBD2	TRBJ2-1	CASSVGGLAGVISYNEQFF	TGTGCCAGCAGCGTAGGGGGACTAGCGGGGGTGATCTCCTACAATGAGCAGTTCTTC
-	TRBV9	TRBD1	TRBJ1-3	CASSDGTGPGNTIYF	TGTGCCAGCAGCGACGGGACAGGGCCTGGAAACACCATATATTTT
-	TRBV5-6	-	TRBJ1-2	CASSWGTDNYGYTF	TGTGCCAGCAGTTGGGGGACTGATAACTATGGCTACACCTTC
-	TRBV19	TRBD1	TRBJ1-1	CASSIIAGTGAMNTEAFF	TGTGCCAGTAGTATTATTGCCGGGACAGGGGCCATGAACACTGAAGCTTTCTTT
-	TRBV27	-	TRBJ1-2	CASSMDNNYGYTF	TGTGCCAGCAGTATGGACAACAACTATGGCTACACCTTC
-	TRBV2	TRBD1	TRBJ2-1	CASSDRRTGGNNEQFF	TGTGCCAGCAGTGACAGACGGACAGGGGGAAACAATGAGCAGTTCTTC
-	TRBV19	TRBD1	TRBJ2-7	CASPTGTGTYEQYF	TGTGCCAGTCCTACTGGGACAGGGACCTACGAGCAGTACTTC
-	TRBV4-3	TRBD1	TRBJ1-5	CASSKTGAGNQPQHF	TGCGCCAGCAGCAAAACAGGGGCCGGCAATCAGCCCCAGCATTTT
-	TRBV28	-	TRBJ2-3	CASSTLDSTDTQYF	TGTGCCAGCAGTACACTGGACAGCACAGATACGCAGTATTTT
-	TRBV19	-	TRBJ2-7	CASSIGSEQYF	TGTGCCAGTAGTATAGGCAGCGAGCAGTACTTC
-	TRBV9	TRBD1	TRBJ2-1	CASSAGGSYNEQFF	TGTGCCAGCAGCGCAGGGGGCTCCTACAATGAGCAGTTCTTC
-	TRBV30	-	TRBJ1-3	CAWSVTRGPGNTIYF	TGTGCCTGGAGTGTAACGAGGGGTCCTGGAAACACCATATATTTT
-	TRBV7-9	-	TRBJ2-7	CASSFLGNPYEQYF	TGTGCCAGCAGCTTTCTAGGGAATCCCTACGAGCAGTACTTC
-	TRBV5-1	-	TRBJ2-7	CASSSRGDSYEQYF	TGCGCCAGCAGCTCCAGGGGGGATAGCTACGAGCAGTACTTC
once	TRBV7-2	-	TRBJ2-7	CASSLLGQNYEQYF	TGTGCCAGCAGCCTGCTCGGACAAAACTACGAGCAGTACTTC
-	TRBV7-6	-	TRBJ1-1	CASSPLDSGRTEAFF	TGTGCCAGCAGTCCCCTCGACTCAGGCCGGACTGAAGCTTTCTTT
-	TRBV14	TRBD2	TRBJ2-1	CASSQAAGGNNEQFF	TGTGCCAGCAGCCAAGCGGCGGGAGGAAACAATGAGCAGTTCTTC
-	TRBV6-4	TRBD1	TRBJ2-7	CASSVNRDRVIYEQYF	TGTGCCAGCAGTGTGAACCGGGACAGGGTAATCTACGAGCAGTACTTC
once	TRBV9	-	TRBJ2-2	CASSVLERTGELFF	TGTGCCAGCAGCGTATTGGAGCGCACCGGGGAGCTGTTTTTT
-	TRBV7-7	TRBD2	TRBJ2-1	CASSSGLADNEQFF	TGTGCCAGCAGCTCGGGACTAGCGGACAATGAGCAGTTCTTC
-	TRBV7-2	-	TRBJ1-4	CASSRGGGGEKLFF	TGTGCCAGCAGCAGAGGGGGGGGCGGGGAAAAACTGTTTTTT
-	TRBV19	-	TRBJ2-5	CASSIIPRGRTTTQYF	TGTGCCAGTAGTATAATCCCCCGGGGGAGGACCACGACCCAGTACTTC
-	TRBV7-2	TRBD1	TRBJ1-2	CASSWGQGGIYGYTF	TGTGCCAGCAGCTGGGGACAGGGGGGTATCTATGGCTACACCTTC